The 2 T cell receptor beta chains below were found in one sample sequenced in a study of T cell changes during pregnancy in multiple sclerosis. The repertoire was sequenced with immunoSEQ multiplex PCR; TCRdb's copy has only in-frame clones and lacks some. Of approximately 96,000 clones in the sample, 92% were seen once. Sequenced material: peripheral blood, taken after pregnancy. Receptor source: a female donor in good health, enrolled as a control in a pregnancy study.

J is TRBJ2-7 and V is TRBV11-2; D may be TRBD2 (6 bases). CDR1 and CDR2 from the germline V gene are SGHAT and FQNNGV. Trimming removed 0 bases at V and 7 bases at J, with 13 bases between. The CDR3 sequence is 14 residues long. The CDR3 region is CASSLEASGTEQYF. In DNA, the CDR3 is TGTGCCAGCAGCTTAGAGGCGTCAGGGACTGAGCAGTACTTC.

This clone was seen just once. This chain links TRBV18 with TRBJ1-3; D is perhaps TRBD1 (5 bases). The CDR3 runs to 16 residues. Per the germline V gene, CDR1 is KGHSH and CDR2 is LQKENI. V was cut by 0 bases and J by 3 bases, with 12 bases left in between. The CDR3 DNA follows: TGTGCCAGCTCACCACCTGGTAGGGGATTTGGAAACACCATATATTTT. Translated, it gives CASSPPGRGFGNTIYF.